This is a list of T cell receptor beta chains from one sample in a study of T cells of healthy individuals. Each CDR3 protein is one row after TCRdb ran MiXCR on the 5' RACE reads. This table holds about 53,000 distinct CDR3 sequences, approximately 15% found once. The receptors here all came from a human donor in good health. Each CDR3 is given with its conserved first and last residue. Each record gives: V gene, clone size, J gene, D gene, CDR3 length, CDR3 protein, CDR3 DNA. A D gene is named only where the DNA matches it firmly. Expanded clones get a size class; other rows say once, few or many, or leave the size out.

TRBV12-3/TRBV12-4	many	TRBJ2-3	-	15	CASSYRTGGTDTQYF	TGTGCCAGCAGCTACCGGACGGGGGGCACAGATACGCAGTATTTT
TRBV6-2/TRBV6-3	-	TRBJ1-5	-	15	CASSYGTAPKQPQHF	TGTGCCAGCAGTTACGGGACCGCCCCAAAGCAGCCCCAGCATTTT
TRBV15	-	TRBJ1-2	-	15	CATSRALLESYGYTF	TGTGCCACCAGCAGAGCTCTACTTGAGAGCTATGGCTACACCTTC
TRBV5-6	many	TRBJ2-3	TRBD2	15	CASSHQAGGADTQYF	TGTGCCAGCAGTCACCAAGCGGGAGGCGCGGATACGCAGTATTTT
TRBV27	-	TRBJ2-3	TRBD1	15	CASSLRDSRTDTQYF	TGTGCCAGCAGCCTCCGGGACAGCCGCACAGATACGCAGTATTTT
TRBV28	-	TRBJ2-1	TRBD2	16	CASSSLAESSYNEQFF	TGTGCCAGCAGTTCGCTAGCGGAGAGCTCCTACAATGAGCAGTTCTTC
TRBV7-3	few	TRBJ2-2	-	16	CASSLSAYANTGELFF	TGTGCCAGCAGCTTAAGCGCATACGCGAACACCGGGGAGCTGTTTTTT
TRBV4-1	many	TRBJ1-5	-	16	CASSQDSRGPNQPQHF	TGCGCCAGCAGCCAAGATTCCCGCGGGCCCAATCAGCCCCAGCATTTT
TRBV7-2	few	TRBJ2-7	TRBD2	14	CASRRTSGGLEQYF	TGTGCCAGCAGGAGGACTAGCGGGGGTTTGGAGCAGTACTTC
TRBV4-1	many	TRBJ2-7	-	12	CASSWPGVEQYF	TGCGCCAGCAGCTGGCCCGGCGTCGAGCAGTACTTC
TRBV5-6	-	TRBJ2-3	-	13	CASSLAETDTQYF	TGTGCCAGCAGCTTGGCCGAAACAGATACGCAGTATTTT
TRBV11-3	many	TRBJ2-5	TRBD2	15	CASSPGTSGQETQYF	TGTGCCAGCAGCCCCGGGACTAGCGGCCAAGAGACCCAGTACTTC
TRBV18	many	TRBJ1-5	-	15	CASSPPGHSNQPQHF	TGTGCCAGCTCACCACCGGGGCATAGCAATCAGCCCCAGCATTTT
TRBV25-1	once	TRBJ1-3	-	15	CASTAEGPSGNTIYF	TGTGCCAGCACCGCGGAGGGCCCCTCTGGAAACACCATATATTTT
TRBV7-8	few	TRBJ1-5	-	15	CASSSRLSLNQPQHF	TGTGCCAGCAGCTCGAGACTCAGCCTAAATCAGCCCCAGCATTTT
TRBV6-6	many	TRBJ1-5	TRBD1	17	CASSSGQGSTSNQPQHF	TGTGCCAGCAGCTCCGGACAGGGGTCGACTAGCAATCAGCCCCAGCATTTT
TRBV29-1	few	TRBJ1-3	-	13	CSVKGYSGNTIYF	TGCAGCGTTAAGGGGTACTCTGGAAACACCATATATTTT
TRBV19	many	TRBJ2-1	TRBD2	18	CASSGLAGGTKMNNEQFF	TGTGCCAGTAGTGGTCTAGCGGGGGGGACAAAGATGAACAATGAGCAGTTCTTC
TRBV29-1	few	TRBJ2-5	-	13	CSGKNRAQETQYF	TGCAGCGGGAAAAACAGGGCACAAGAGACCCAGTACTTC
TRBV29-1	many	TRBJ2-5	-	12	CSANLQRETQYF	TGCAGCGCCAACCTCCAGCGGGAGACCCAGTACTTC
TRBV15	many	TRBJ1-5	-	15	CATSARERGNQPQHF	TGTGCCACCAGCGCCAGGGAGAGGGGCAATCAGCCCCAGCATTTT
TRBV2	few	TRBJ2-2	-	14	CASGKGLPPGELFF	TGTGCCAGCGGAAAGGGCCTCCCCCCCGGGGAGCTGTTTTTT
TRBV7-9	many	TRBJ2-1	-	15	CASSSGLHVTNEQFF	TGTGCCAGCAGCTCGGGACTGCACGTAACCAATGAGCAGTTCTTC
TRBV7-2	-	TRBJ1-1	TRBD1	13	CASNPTGGTEAFF	TGTGCCAGCAACCCCACAGGGGGCACTGAAGCTTTCTTT
TRBV4-2	few	TRBJ1-1	TRBD1	16	CASSRGTGGMNTEAFF	TGTGCCAGCAGCCGTGGGACAGGGGGTATGAACACTGAAGCTTTCTTT
TRBV13	few	TRBJ1-2	-	15	CASSSTGLRDYGYTF	TGTGCCAGCAGCTCAACAGGGTTGCGAGACTATGGCTACACCTTC
TRBV6-5	many	TRBJ1-1	-	14	CASSYKGGVTEAFF	TGTGCCAGCAGCTATAAGGGAGGGGTGACTGAAGCTTTCTTT
TRBV7-9	many	TRBJ1-6	-	15	CASSLAGQYNSPLHF	TGTGCCAGCAGCTTAGCGGGACAATATAATTCACCCCTCCACTTT
TRBV24-1	-	TRBJ2-3	TRBD1	15	CATSDPQGATDTQYF	TGTGCCACCAGTGACCCCCAGGGGGCCACAGATACGCAGTATTTT
TRBV20-1	-	TRBJ2-2	TRBD1	15	CSAGSGTGQTGELFF	TGCAGTGCTGGCTCCGGGACAGGACAGACCGGGGAGCTGTTTTTT
TRBV12-3/TRBV12-4	few	TRBJ2-3	TRBD1	16	CASSYLRGRGEDTQYF	TGTGCCAGCAGTTACCTCAGGGGGCGAGGGGAAGATACGCAGTATTTT
TRBV12-3/TRBV12-4	-	TRBJ2-7	-	13	CASNRQNSYEQYF	TGTGCCAGCAACCGACAGAATTCCTACGAGCAGTACTTC
TRBV6-2/TRBV6-3	-	TRBJ2-7	-	13	CASSYGSTYEQYF	TGTGCCAGCAGTTACGGATCCACCTACGAGCAGTACTTC
TRBV30	-	TRBJ2-7	TRBD2	15	CAWSVLSGRQGEQYF	TGTGCCTGGAGTGTTTTAAGCGGGAGGCAAGGCGAGCAGTACTTC
TRBV19	few	TRBJ1-2	-	12	CATLTGLRGYTF	TGTGCCACCTTAACAGGGTTACGGGGCTACACCTTC
TRBV4-3	many	TRBJ1-2	-	13	CASSPTYNYGYTF	TGCGCCAGCAGCCCCACATATAACTATGGCTACACCTTC
TRBV6-5	-	TRBJ1-5	-	15	CASSSTGGFYQPQHF	TGTGCCAGCAGTTCCACTGGGGGTTTTTACCAGCCCCAGCATTTT
TRBV7-2	-	TRBJ2-5	TRBD2	15	CASSSAGGLRETQYF	TGTGCCAGCAGCTCCGCGGGGGGTCTTCGGGAGACCCAGTACTTC
TRBV10-3	medium-sized	TRBJ1-5	-	15	CAISESGGAIQPQHF	TGTGCCATCAGTGAGTCCGGGGGCGCGATACAGCCCCAGCATTTT
TRBV2	-	TRBJ2-5	TRBD1	15	CASSIRDRGKETQYF	TGTGCCAGCAGCATCCGGGACAGGGGGAAAGAGACCCAGTACTTC
TRBV7-9	-	TRBJ2-7	-	15	CASSLGDGPSYEQYF	TGTGCCAGCAGCTTAGGGGACGGACCCTCCTACGAGCAGTACTTC
TRBV11-2	many	TRBJ2-7	-	13	CASTPEGSLEQYF	TGTGCCAGCACCCCCGAGGGGTCGCTAGAGCAGTACTTC
TRBV4-3	few	TRBJ2-1	TRBD1	21	CASSQDFGLLHWGTGFGEQFF	TGCGCCAGCAGCCAAGATTTCGGATTATTGCATTGGGGGACAGGGTTCGGTGAGCAGTTCTTC
TRBV7-3	-	TRBJ2-2	TRBD2	14	CATKAGANTGELFF	TGTGCCACCAAAGCGGGGGCGAACACCGGGGAGCTGTTTTTT
TRBV2	-	TRBJ2-5	TRBD2	14	CASSDTSGVKTQYF	TGTGCCAGCAGTGACACTAGCGGGGTAAAGACCCAGTACTTC